This TCR beta chain was recovered during a study of T cell changes during pregnancy in multiple sclerosis. The germline CDR1 and CDR2 sequences are SGHVS and FQNEAQ. CDR3 length equals 15 residues. V was cut by 5 bases and J by 4 bases, with 18 bases left in between. Profiled with immunoSEQ multiplex PCR; TCRdb holds only in-frame clones, not every one. The table lists approximately 68,000 clones, approximately 93% of them singletons. The chain is built from TRBV7-8 and TRBJ2-7, with D tentatively TRBD2 (6 bases). The TCR comes from a female donor with multiple sclerosis, enrolled in a pregnancy study. Here the sequenced sample was peripheral blood, taken in the second trimester of pregnancy. The CDR3 nucleotides are TGTGCCAGCAGCCCGACGGAGACTAGACTTTACGAGCAGTACTTC. It specifies CASSPTETRLYEQYF.